The rows below give T cell receptor beta chains drawn from one sample of a study of human T cells and chemical hapten exposure. TCRdb reanalysed the RACE reads using MiXCR and keeps one entry per CDR3 protein. The table includes over 100,000 distinct CDR3 sequences, roughly a tenth detected once. Sequenced material: whole blood, taken in connection with sensitization to the hapten diphenylcyclopropenone (DPC). All receptors derive from a woman aged 40 to 50 with alopecia areata. Some clones in this sample may be carry-over from other donors' samples. The conserved cysteine and the conserved F or W are not part of the CDR3 here.

TRBJ1-1,TRBV4-3,ASSQDRAGMNTEAF
TRBJ1-5,TRBV11-2,ASSPLTGAMDQPQH
TRBJ1-1,TRBV4-3,ASSLTGVGTEAF
TRBJ1-1,TRBV27,ASSERQYMNTEAF
TRBJ1-1,TRBV24-1,ATSDFMKGAF
TRBJ1-2,TRBV20-1,SARELGRGYT
TRBJ1-2,TRBV7-2,ASSLVGQVYGYT
TRBJ1-2,TRBV7-9,ASSSETENYGYT
TRBJ2-1,TRBV6-2/TRBV6-3,ASGRLAGGPNEQF
TRBJ1-4,TRBV7-6,ASSLGAQKEKLF
TRBJ2-1,TRBV14,ASSQDNRQGTYNEQF
TRBJ2-3,TRBV7-2,ASSLSGQGTDTQY
TRBJ2-5,TRBV5-4,ASSWGVRQETQY
TRBJ2-3,TRBV11-2,ASSLDRGTTSMDTQY
TRBJ2-3,TRBV3-2,ASSQRGTFTQY
TRBJ2-3,TRBV18,ASSPSGTGGFDTQY
TRBJ2-7,TRBV4-2,ASSQEPGEQY
TRBJ2-7,TRBV28,ASSFGLERGVYEQY
TRBJ1-2,TRBV3-2,ASSQEGPCYT
TRBJ1-5,TRBV27,ASSSGVGGNQPQH
TRBJ2-3,TRBV11-2,ASSPPVGGYTDTQY
TRBJ1-5,TRBV18,ASSPPYQGNQPQH
TRBJ2-7,TRBV6-1,ASSGEGPTYEQY
TRBJ2-7,TRBV10-3,AISEYYEQY
TRBJ2-1,TRBV7-8,ASSLGVVSGGGSYNEQF
TRBJ2-5,TRBV5-1,ASSAGFQETQY
TRBJ1-5,TRBV4-3,ASSLVRGGNQPQH
TRBJ2-1,TRBV28,ASRTRLAGYEQF
TRBJ1-1,TRBV13,ASSLARGNTEAF
TRBJ2-1,TRBV6-2/TRBV6-3,ASGKWGNEQF
TRBJ1-3,TRBV12-3/TRBV12-4,ASSLDRARNTIY
TRBJ2-3,TRBV29-1,SVEAITSGGDTQY
TRBJ2-3,TRBV7-2,ASSLVSSFRSTDTQY
TRBJ2-1,TRBV5-1,ASSLLGVGYNEQF
TRBJ2-3,TRBV9,ASSVGGASTDTQY
TRBJ1-2,TRBV18,ASSLPTGELYGYT
TRBJ2-3,TRBV7-3,ASSIGTSTDTQY
TRBJ2-1,TRBV4-3,ASSQPGLPYNEQF
TRBJ1-2,TRBV29-1,SVYVGRANYGYT
TRBJ2-2,TRBV2,ASSELEGFSGELF
TRBJ2-3,TRBV11-2,ASSYRSGSTDTQY
TRBJ2-4,TRBV28,ASSPRTGENIQY
TRBJ2-3,TRBV6-5,ASKPAGGDTQY
TRBJ2-3,TRBV10-2,ASSENGGAEY
TRBJ2-1,TRBV5-1,ASSRRDPGLGDEQF
TRBJ2-7,TRBV6-1,ASSDWSYEQY
TRBJ2-6,TRBV7-8,ASSLMPGANVLT
TRBJ2-7,TRBV20-1,SAKVPRSVSSYEQY
TRBJ2-1,TRBV4-3,ASSQVSGGGYNEQF
TRBJ2-2,TRBV3-1,ASSPLRGATNTGELF
TRBJ1-1,TRBV5-1,ASSPMDGTEAF
TRBJ1-6,TRBV11-2,ASSLPRGAGNSPLH
TRBJ1-2,TRBV29-1,SVEDGYGYT
TRBJ2-3,TRBV7-2,ASSPLRDTQY
TRBJ2-3,TRBV4-1,ASSQAPRSDTQY
TRBJ1-1,TRBV10-3,AIRGRDTMNTEAF